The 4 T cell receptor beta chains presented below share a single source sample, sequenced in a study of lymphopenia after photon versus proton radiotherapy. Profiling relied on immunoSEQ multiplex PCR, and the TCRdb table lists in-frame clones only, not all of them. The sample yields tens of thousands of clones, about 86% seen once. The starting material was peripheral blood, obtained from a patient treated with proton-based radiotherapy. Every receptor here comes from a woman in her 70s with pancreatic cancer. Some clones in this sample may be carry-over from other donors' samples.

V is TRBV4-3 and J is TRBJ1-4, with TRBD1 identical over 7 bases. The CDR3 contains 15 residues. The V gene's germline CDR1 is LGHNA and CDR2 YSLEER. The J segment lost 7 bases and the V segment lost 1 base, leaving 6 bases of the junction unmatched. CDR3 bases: TGCGCCAGCAGCCAAGGGACAGGCCGTGCTGAAAAACTGTTTTTT. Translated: CASSQGTGRAEKLFF.

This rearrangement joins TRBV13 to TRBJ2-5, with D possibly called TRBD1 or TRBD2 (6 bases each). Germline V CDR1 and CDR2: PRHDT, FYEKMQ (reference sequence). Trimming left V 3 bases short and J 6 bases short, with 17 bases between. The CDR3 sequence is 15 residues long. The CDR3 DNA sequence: TGTGCCAGCAGCTTCCGGGGGCGGACGCAAAAGACCCAGTACTTC. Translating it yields CASSFRGRTQKTQYF.

The CDR3 DNA reads TGTGCCAGCAGCGAGGAAACGACAGGGTATGAAAAACTGTTTTTT. Amino acid sequence: CASSEETTGYEKLFF. The chain recombines TRBV28 with TRBJ1-4, with 7 bases that match TRBD1. Looked up from germline, CDR1 is MDHEN and CDR2 is SYDVKM. The CDR3 covers 15 residues. The V segment lost 6 bases and the J segment 6 bases; nucleotides outside the gene matches: 10.

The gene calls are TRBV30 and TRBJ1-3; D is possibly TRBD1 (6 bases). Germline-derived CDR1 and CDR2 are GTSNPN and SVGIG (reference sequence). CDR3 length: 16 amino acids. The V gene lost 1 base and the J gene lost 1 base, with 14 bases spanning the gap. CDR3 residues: CAWSGGQKKSGNTIYF. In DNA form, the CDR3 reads TGTGCCTGGAGTGGGGGACAAAAGAAATCTGGAAACACCATATATTTT.